This section outlines one TCR beta chain sequence together with its context. Its matching antigen is unknown. This entry belongs to a study of monozygotic twins with inflammatory bowel disease. TCRdb reprocessed the 5' RACE reads; each CDR3 protein has one entry and no DNA is given. The sample holds roughly 320,000 distinct CDR3 sequences. Study conclusions and caveats: IBD patients displayed reduced TCRbeta diversity (inverse Simpson) when set against healthy co-twins.

This clonotype originated in a human donor with ulcerative colitis or Crohn's disease, or a healthy co-twin of an affected twin (not recorded which). Material: blood.

The CDR3 loop is CASSSSGGKNNEQFF. The genes are TRBV6-2 or TRBV6-3 and TRBJ2-1; TCRdb designates TRBD1, a call that cannot be tested without DNA. The CDR3 has 15 amino acids. CDR1 MNHEY and CDR2 SVGEGT come from the germline V gene.